This TCR beta chain was captured by sequencing in a study of T-cell memory formation after mild COVID-19. TCRdb reprocessed the 5' RACE reads with MiXCR, giving one entry per CDR3 protein. The table lists roughly 160,000 distinct CDR3 sequences, approximately 13% of them singletons. This clonotype was seen a handful of times. Material for sequencing was PBMCs or a T cell subset sorted from them (not recorded which). This TCR was recovered from a man between 18 and 35 years old who had mild COVID-19 (a few samples of this study predate the infection). Cell type and time point are not known.

The CDR3 loop reads CASGRSSYEQYV. The CDR3 bases are TGTGCCAGCGGCAGGAGCTCCTACGAGCAGTACGTC. V usage is TRBV6-5 and J usage is TRBJ2-7; D unclear. CDR1 and CDR2 from the germline V gene are MNHEY and SVGAGI. V lost 8 bases and J lost 0, with 8 bases in between. The CDR3 has 12 amino acids.